These T cell receptor beta chains were read from a single sample in a study of blood T cell repertoires in COVID-19. Using immunoSEQ multiplex PCR, the repertoire was profiled, and TCRdb retains in-frame clones only, with some absent. This table holds fewer than 150,000 clones, about four fifths found once. Sequencing was carried out using peripheral blood. These receptors all come from a human donor in a cohort sampled during active COVID-19. Both conserved end residues are trimmed from each CDR3.

TRBJ1-2,TRBV5-1,ASSWDRTNYGYT
TRBJ2-7,TRBV6-5,ASSPRTVSSYEQY
TRBJ1-5,TRBV6-6,ASSYPQGRDQPQH
TRBJ1-6,TRBV5-1,ASSLQEQANSPLH
TRBJ1-2,TRBV6-5,ASSYGANYGYT
TRBJ1-5,TRBV3-1/TRBV3-2,ASSRGPNQPQH
TRBJ1-3,TRBV5-3,ARSLPGYSGNTIY
TRBJ2-1,TRBV3-1/TRBV3-2,ASSLQDNEQF
TRBJ1-1,TRBV24-1,ATSEGEGTEAF
TRBJ1-2,TRBV9,ASSVDMRTGKGGYT
TRBJ2-4,TRBV2,ASETENLAKNIQY
TRBJ1-1,TRBV7-9,ASSRGIEAF
TRBJ2-5,TRBV7-3,ASSFEQGALETQY
TRBJ1-1,TRBV29-1,SVGHRAEAF
TRBJ2-3,TRBV12-5,ASGLVLGGGTDTQY
TRBJ2-7,TRBV19,ASSIMAGGSYEQY
TRBJ1-2,TRBV11-3,ASGQSGASGYT
TRBJ1-1,TRBV18,ASSRGSYYEAF
TRBJ2-2,TRBV10-1,ASSATGTSGGERTGELF
TRBJ2-2,TRBV5-1,ASSLVPGKVTGELF
TRBJ1-1,TRBV10-3,AISGELNTEAF
TRBJ1-3,TRBV6-5,ASRATSSGNTIY
TRBJ1-1,TRBV19,ASSIEEAWGTEAF
TRBJ2-7,TRBV6-5,ASSRGQGSYEQY
TRBJ1-5,TRBV4-1,ASSQEGTGGRNQPQH
TRBJ1-4,TRBV7-2,ASSLVGQGEKLF
TRBJ2-3,TRBV10-1,ASSERKAGVNTDTQY
TRBJ1-1,TRBV19,ASSNGHLNTEAF
TRBJ1-2,TRBV5-1,ASSLGGGGNYGYT
TRBJ1-5,TRBV12-5,ASGLVVSRGGNQPQH